One and the same sample provided the 18 T cell receptor beta chains below, sequenced in a study of blood T cell repertoires in COVID-19. Assay: immunoSEQ multiplex PCR; the TCRdb copy retains only in-frame clones and omits some. The sample records under 45,000 clones, roughly 73% being singletons. Sequencing used peripheral blood. Receptors originate from a man aged 55 to 70 with acute or convalescent COVID-19.

The rearrangement uses TRBV6-6 and TRBJ1-1, with 7 bases matching TRBD1. The germline V gene has CDR1 MNHNY and CDR2 SVGAGI (reference sequence). The CDR3 runs 13 residues. V dropped 9 bases and J dropped 5; count of bases not matched to a gene: 9. The CDR3 DNA is TGTGCCAGTGTAGGGGGCGTGGTTACTGAAGCTTTCTTT. Amino acid sequence: CASVGGVVTEAFF.

The chain joins TRBV5-1 to TRBJ1-3; 8 bases map to TRBD1. Germline V CDR1 and CDR2: SGHRS, YFSETQ. This CDR3 is built from 15 residues. The V gene end was trimmed by 4 bases and the J gene end by 2 bases; junction bases not matched to a gene: 5. CDR3 residues: CASSRDRGAGNTIYF. In DNA, the CDR3 is TGCGCCAGCAGCCGCGACAGGGGTGCTGGAAACACCATATATTTT.

The rearrangement joins TRBV6-5 to TRBJ2-7; D uncertain. Trimming pared 0 bases from V and 5 bases from J, leaving 8 bases between. This CDR3 is built from 13 residues. Germline CDR1 reads MNHEY; CDR2 reads SVGAGI. This chain's CDR3 is CASSYSRSHEQYF. The CDR3 DNA is TGTGCCAGCAGTTACTCCCGGTCCCACGAGCAGTACTTC.

The chain joins TRBV11-3 to TRBJ2-1; tentative D call: TRBD2 (5 bases). CDR3 length: 17 amino acids. Germline V CDR1 and CDR2: SGHNT, YENEEA. V was pared by 0 bases and J by 5 bases, with 17 bases between. CDR3 DNA: TGTGCCAGCAGCTTAGATTCCGGCACCGGGATAAACAATGAGCAGTTCTTC. It is translated as CASSLDSGTGINNEQFF.

This chain joins TRBV6-2 or TRBV6-3 and TRBJ1-1; 9 bases agree with TRBD1. V shed 6 bases, J shed 4 bases, and the junction held 9 bases outside the gene matches. This CDR3 is 15 amino acids long. In germline, CDR1 is MNHEY, CDR2 SVGEGT. The CDR3 region has the DNA TGTGCCAGCAGCATCCCGGGACAGGGTATCACTGAAGCTTTCTTT. It translates to CASSIPGQGITEAFF.

This clone came up a few times. V gene TRBV11-2 combines with J gene TRBJ2-1; possible D gene TRBD2, 6 bases. V lost 0 bases, J lost 0 bases, and 6 bases lay in between. This CDR3 contains 15 residues. Germline V gene data show CDR1 as SGHAT and CDR2 as FQNNGV. The CDR3, as DNA: TGTGCCAGCAGCTTAGACGGGAGCTCCTACAATGAGCAGTTCTTC. It encodes CASSLDGSSYNEQFF.

The CDR3 sequence: CASSLAGDRANVLTF. The CDR3 DNA reads as TGCGCCAGCAGCTTGGCAGGGGACAGGGCCAACGTCCTGACTTTC. The chain carries TRBV5-1 and TRBJ2-6, with D maybe TRBD1 (6 bases). This CDR3 is built from 15 residues. Germline V gene data show CDR1 as SGHRS and CDR2 as YFSETQ. V lost 0 bases to trimming and J lost 5 bases, with 9 bases between them. The full variable domain, in which reference TRBV5-1 and TRBJ2-6 provide the parts outside the CDR3, is KAGVTQTPRYLIKTRGQQVTLSCSPISGHRSVSWYQQTPGQGLQFLFEYFSETQRNKGNFPGRFSGRQFSNSRSEMNVSTLELGDSALYLCASSLAGDRANVLTFGAGSRLTVL.

V gene TRBV5-6 combines with J gene TRBJ2-7; possibly TRBD1 for D (6 bases). CDR1 and CDR2 from the germline V gene are SGHDT and YYEEEE. Trimming took off 0 bases at V and 5 bases at J, with 18 bases between the two ends. The CDR3 is made up of 16 amino acids. The DNA of the CDR3 is TGTGCCAGCAGCTTGGCGGCAGGGGTCAGTTGGGACGAGCAGTACTTC. Protein: CASSLAAGVSWDEQYF.

The V gene is TRBV29-1, the J gene TRBJ2-1, with 11 bases that match TRBD2. The V segment lost 6 bases and the J segment 9 bases; nucleotides outside the gene matches: 7. Germline V gene sequence: CDR1 SQVTM, CDR2 ANQGSEA. This CDR3 comprises 13 residues. The CDR3 loop is CSVRLAGLSEQFF. Here the CDR3 DNA reads TGCAGCGTCCGACTAGCGGGACTATCTGAGCAGTTCTTC.

The V call is TRBV2, the J call TRBJ1-5, with D tentatively TRBD1 (6 bases). Germline loops: CDR1 SNHLY, CDR2 FYNNEI. This CDR3 spans 13 amino acids. V was pared by 7 bases and J by 7 bases, with 14 bases between. As DNA, the CDR3 is TGTGCCAGCATTAGGGACACCGGACAGCCCCAGCATTTT. Its protein product is CASIRDTGQPQHF.

This chain links TRBV2 with TRBJ1-1; D gene ambiguous. In germline, CDR1 is SNHLY, CDR2 FYNNEI. CDR3 length: 13 amino acids. Trimming pared 4 bases from V and 1 base from J, leaving 7 bases between. CDR3 sequence (DNA): TGTGCCAGCAGTGTTGCAGGGAACACTGAAGCTTTCTTT. Protein sequence: CASSVAGNTEAFF. Looking up the rest from reference TRBV2 and TRBJ1-1 gives the full variable domain: EPEVTQTPSHQVTQMGQEVILRCVPISNHLYFYWYRQILGQKVEFLVSFYNNEISEKSEIFDDQFSVERPDGSNFTLKIRSTKLEDSAMYFCASSVAGNTEAFFGQGTRLTVV.

CDR3 sequence: CASSTGNQPQHF. The CDR3 bases are TGTGCCAGCAGTACAGGGAATCAGCCCCAGCATTTT. The chain couples TRBV6-5 to TRBJ1-5; possibly TRBD1 for D (6 bases). Trimming took 5 bases from V and 4 from J, leaving 6 bases between them. The CDR3 loop spans 12 amino acids. Germline V lookup: CDR1 MNHEY, CDR2 SVGAGI.

V usage is TRBV5-4 and J usage is TRBJ1-1, with D tentatively TRBD1 (5 bases). The CDR3 loop spans 17 amino acids. From germline, CDR1 is SGHNT and CDR2 YYREEE (reference sequence). Trimming stripped 0 bases from V and 2 bases from J, with 17 bases between. The CDR3 DNA follows: TGTGCCAGCAGCTTGGGTGGAGGGAGGGGAGTCAACACTGAAGCTTTCTTT. This translates into CASSLGGGRGVNTEAFF.

This clone was counted a few times. The chain couples TRBV3-1 (or the pseudogene TRBV3-2) to TRBJ2-3; TRBD2 matches at 12 bases. The J segment lost 5 bases and the V segment lost 4 bases, leaving 4 bases of the junction unmatched. The CDR3 loop spans 15 amino acids. The V gene's germline CDR1 is LGHDT and CDR2 YNNKEL (reference sequence). The CDR3 protein is CASSPSGRAVDTQYF. The CDR3 DNA is TGTGCCAGCAGCCCTAGCGGGAGGGCTGTAGATACGCAGTATTTT.

This chain joins TRBV13 and TRBJ1-2; possible D gene TRBD1, 6 bases. CDR1 and CDR2 (germline): PRHDT, FYEKMQ (reference sequence). V was cut by 5 bases and J by 1 base, with 11 bases left in between. The CDR3 extends over 14 amino acids. The CDR3 DNA follows: TGTGCCAGCAGCCCGACAGGTGTTAACTATGGCTACACCTTC. The encoded protein is CASSPTGVNYGYTF.

The J gene is TRBJ2-3, the V gene TRBV5-6; 9 nucleotides line up with TRBD1. CDR1 and CDR2 (germline): SGHDT, YYEEEE. Trimming removed 2 bases from V and 3 bases from J; junction bases left unmatched: 4. The length of the CDR3 is 15 residues. In nucleotides, the CDR3 is TGTGCCAGCAGCTTTGCGGGACAGGGTACAGATACGCAGTATTTT. This sequence encodes CASSFAGQGTDTQYF.

The V gene is TRBV10-3, the J gene TRBJ1-1; D ambiguous. Germline V CDR1 and CDR2: ENHRY, SYGVKD. The V and J ends lost 0 bases and 4 bases respectively, with 12 bases between them. There are 15 residues in the CDR3. CDR3 DNA sequence: TGTGCCATCAGTGAGTCCGGCATTGGAGGCACTGAAGCTTTCTTT. Its translation is CAISESGIGGTEAFF.

The chain combines TRBV19 with TRBJ2-7, with D maybe TRBD1 (6 bases). Germline CDR1 is LNHDA and CDR2 is SQIVND (reference sequence). V lost 5 bases and J 3 bases, leaving 8 bases between the germline ends. The CDR3 consists of 12 residues. CDR3 amino acids: CASSATGYEQYF. DNA for the CDR3: TGTGCCAGTAGTGCGACAGGCTACGAGCAGTACTTC. Full variable domain (outside the CDR3, taken from reference TRBV19 and TRBJ2-7): DGGITQSPKYLFRKEGQNVTLSCEQNLNHDAMYWYRQDPGQGLRLIYYSQIVNDFQKGDIAEGYSVSREKKESFPLTVTSAQKNPTAFYLCASSATGYEQYFGPGTRLTVT.